This T cell receptor (beta chain) originates from a study of graft-versus-host responses after intestinal transplantation (TCRdb year 2021). Regarding the complete study: Multivisceral, liver-intestinal, or isolated intestinal transplants were received by the recipients. Every recipient was given anti-thymocyte globulin induction, then maintenance tacrolimus and steroids for 2 to 3 years. Bulk TCR-beta CDR3 sequencing was used to track graft-versus-host and host-versus-graft alloreactive T cell clones in the graft, circulation and bone marrow after intestinal transplantation. Alloreactive clones were identified by sequencing pre-transplant mixed lymphocyte reaction products and comparing them with unstimulated pre-transplant donor and recipient T cells. The cohort enrolled some 23 intestinal transplant recipients, one of whom was a retransplant, and a few patients without pretransplant specimens were excluded. A peak of at least 4% donor T cells among recipient peripheral blood mononuclear cells was the definition used for donor T cell macrochimerism. Instead of going to the commercial service, samples from a few later patients were sequenced in-house on an Illumina MiSeq and processed with MiXCR.

V is shortened by 5 bases, J by 4 bases, and the region joining them spans 14 bases. The CDR3 measures 14 amino acids from cysteine to phenylalanine. Only CDR3 DNA is held: 42 bases, read in frame from base 1. Looking up the germline V gene yields CDR1 SGHTA and CDR2 FQGNSA. Remarks on this clone: Its antigen is still unknown. One base away there is no much larger clone; base qualities are not given.

The library relied on the immunoSEQ multiplex PCR assay. In most patients, genomic DNA was isolated using the Qiagen DNeasy Blood and Tissue Kit and sent frozen to Adaptive Biotechnologies for TCR sequencing. For most patients, high-throughput TCR-beta CDR3 sequencing of genomic DNA was performed by Adaptive Biotechnologies. In the authors' own workflow: Adaptive's ImmunoSEQ software supplied the TCR sequencing data for 15 to 20 patients, while MiXCR and VDJtools were used to process three other patients. To correct CD4 versus CD8 sorting errors, any sequence found in both subsets at a frequency ratio below 5:1 was removed. Because the origin of CDR3 nucleotide sequences shared between donor and recipient could not be assigned, those sequences were removed. To be classed as alloreactive, a clone needed at least 2-fold expansion over unstimulated cells and a minimum CFSE-low frequency of 0.002% (template counts) or 0.001% (read counts). Mappable clones were those detected in sequenced pre-transplant spleen, lymph node, or MLR CFSE-low populations of the donor or recipient. Cumulative frequency of alloreactive clones was calculated as a percentage of all sequences weighted by copy number. TCRdb holds this immuneACCESS table with in-frame rearrangements only. Some clones are missing; in checked studies, unresolved V genes explain under half, and the rest has no known cause. V and J calls plus clone size are reproduced from that table; the DNA served to infer D and trimming. The sample has about 120,000 clones on record, around 96% of them singletons. Together, the top ten hold roughly 3% of the sample.

What the authors observed across the whole study: Conclusions were limited by the relatively low number and heterogeneity of intestinal transplant patients. GvH clones were found in recipient bone marrow, and some of the GvH clones appeared earlier in ileal mucosa or blood, which is consistent with an intestinal mucosal origin. Patients with donor T cell macrochimerism had high GvH to HvG T cell clonal ratios in their allografts. Early after transplant, peak levels of circulating GvH clones were found to be associated with declines in HvG clones.

This specimen's time point label, interpreted: cells obtained before transplantation from donor or recipient. CD3+CD4+ and CD3+CD8+ populations were FACS-sorted from unstimulated pre-transplant donor and recipient cells taken from spleen or lymph nodes. Sequenced material: unstimulated CD8+ T cells sorted from spleen or lymph node cells, taken before intestinal transplant. This TCR derives from a human donor who received an intestinal transplant. Recombination linked TRBV7-2 to TRBJ1-1; the D gene identity is not certain. The DNA sequence is TGTGCCAGCAGCACGCACTTCCGGGGCACTGAAGCTTTCTTT. It is translated as CASSTHFRGTEAFF.